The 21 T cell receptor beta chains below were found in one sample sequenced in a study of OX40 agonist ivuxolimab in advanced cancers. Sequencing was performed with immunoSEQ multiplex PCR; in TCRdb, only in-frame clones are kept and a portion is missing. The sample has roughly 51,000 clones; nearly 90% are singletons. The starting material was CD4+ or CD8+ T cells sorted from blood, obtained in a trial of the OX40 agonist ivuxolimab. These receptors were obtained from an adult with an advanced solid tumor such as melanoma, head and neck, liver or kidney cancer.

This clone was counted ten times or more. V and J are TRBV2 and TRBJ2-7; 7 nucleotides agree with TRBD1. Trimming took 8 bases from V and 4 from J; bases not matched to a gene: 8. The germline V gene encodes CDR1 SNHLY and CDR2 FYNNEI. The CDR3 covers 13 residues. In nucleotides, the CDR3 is TGTGCCAGCGTAGGGACAGCTAAATACGAGCAGTACGTC. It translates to CASVGTAKYEQYV.

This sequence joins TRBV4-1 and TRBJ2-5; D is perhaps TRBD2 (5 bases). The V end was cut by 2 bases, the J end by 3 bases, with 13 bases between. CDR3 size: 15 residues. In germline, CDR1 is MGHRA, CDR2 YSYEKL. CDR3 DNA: TGCGCCAGCAGCCAATCTGCGGCGGGTAAAGAGACCCAGTACTTC. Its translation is CASSQSAAGKETQYF.

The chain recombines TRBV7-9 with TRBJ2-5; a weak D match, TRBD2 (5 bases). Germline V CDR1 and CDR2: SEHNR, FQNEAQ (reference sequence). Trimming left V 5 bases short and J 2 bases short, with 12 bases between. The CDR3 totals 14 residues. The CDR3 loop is CASSPSGSQETQYF. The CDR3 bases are TGTGCCAGCAGCCCCTCGGGGAGTCAAGAGACCCAGTACTTC.

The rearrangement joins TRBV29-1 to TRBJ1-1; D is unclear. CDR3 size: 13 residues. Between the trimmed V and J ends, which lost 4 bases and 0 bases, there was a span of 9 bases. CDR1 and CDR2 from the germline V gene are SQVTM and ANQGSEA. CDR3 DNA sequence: TGCAGCGTTGGATTCAGTCTGAACACTGAAGCTTTCTTT. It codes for CSVGFSLNTEAFF.

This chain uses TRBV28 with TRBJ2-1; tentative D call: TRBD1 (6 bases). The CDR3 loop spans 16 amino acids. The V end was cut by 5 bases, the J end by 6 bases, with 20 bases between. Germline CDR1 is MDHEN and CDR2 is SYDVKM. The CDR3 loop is CASSIQGGVRGNEQFF. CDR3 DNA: TGTGCCAGCAGTATACAGGGTGGAGTCCGGGGCAATGAGCAGTTCTTC.

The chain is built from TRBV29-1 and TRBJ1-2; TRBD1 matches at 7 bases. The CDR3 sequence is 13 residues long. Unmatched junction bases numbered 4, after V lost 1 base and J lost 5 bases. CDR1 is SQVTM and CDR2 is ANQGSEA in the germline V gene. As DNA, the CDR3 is TGCAGCGTTGAAGGTGGGGACAGATATGGCTACACCTTC. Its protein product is CSVEGGDRYGYTF.

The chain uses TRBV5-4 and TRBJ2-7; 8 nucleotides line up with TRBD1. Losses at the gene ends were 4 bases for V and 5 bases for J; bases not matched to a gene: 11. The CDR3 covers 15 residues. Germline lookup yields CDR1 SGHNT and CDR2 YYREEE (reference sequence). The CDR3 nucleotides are TGTGCCAGCAGCGCCGAGGACAGGGAAGGCCACGAGCAGTACTTC. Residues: CASSAEDREGHEQYF.

The CDR3 protein is CASSQVYGETFREKLFF. The CDR3 DNA is TGCGCCAGCAGCCAAGTCTATGGCGAAACCTTTCGTGAAAAACTGTTTTTT. The V gene is TRBV4-1, the J gene TRBJ1-4; D gene uncertain. CDR3 length: 17 amino acids. The germline V and J ends were trimmed by 1 base and 7 bases, with 19 bases remaining between them. Germline assignment: CDR1 MGHRA and CDR2 YSYEKL.

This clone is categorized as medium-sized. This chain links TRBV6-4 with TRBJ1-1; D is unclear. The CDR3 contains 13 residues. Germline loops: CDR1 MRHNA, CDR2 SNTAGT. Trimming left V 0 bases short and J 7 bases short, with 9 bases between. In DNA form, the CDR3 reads TGTGCCAGCAGTGACTCGGGTGTAAGTGAAGCTTTCTTT. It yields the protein CASSDSGVSEAFF.

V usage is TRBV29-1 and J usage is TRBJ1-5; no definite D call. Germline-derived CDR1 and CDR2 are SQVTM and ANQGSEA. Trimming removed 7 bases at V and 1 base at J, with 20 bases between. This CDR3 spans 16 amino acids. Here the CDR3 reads CSAKLKRYRSNQPQHF. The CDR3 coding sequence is TGCAGCGCCAAGTTAAAGAGATACCGGAGCAATCAGCCCCAGCATTTT.

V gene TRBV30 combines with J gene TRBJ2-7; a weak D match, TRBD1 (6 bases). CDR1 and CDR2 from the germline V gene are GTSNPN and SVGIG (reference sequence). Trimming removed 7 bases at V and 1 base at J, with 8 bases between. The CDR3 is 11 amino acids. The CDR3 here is CALTGSYEQYF. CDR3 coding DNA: TGTGCCTTGACAGGATCCTACGAGCAGTACTTC.

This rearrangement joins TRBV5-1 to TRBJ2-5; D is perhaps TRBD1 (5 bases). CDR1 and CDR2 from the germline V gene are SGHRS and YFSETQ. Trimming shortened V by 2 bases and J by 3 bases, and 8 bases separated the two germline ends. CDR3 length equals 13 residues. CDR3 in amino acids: CASSFGREETQYF. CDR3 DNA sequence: TGCGCCAGCAGCTTCGGCAGGGAAGAGACCCAGTACTTC.

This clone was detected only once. The DNA of the CDR3 is TGTGCCCTAGTTGGGGACCGTACCCCCTACGAGCAGTACGTC. Protein product: CALVGDRTPYEQYV. This chain uses TRBV6-1 with TRBJ2-7; D could derive from TRBD1 or TRBD2 (5 bases each). Trimming cost V 11 bases and J 2 bases, with 19 bases left between them. Germline loops: CDR1 MNHNS, CDR2 SASEGT. The CDR3 runs to 14 residues.

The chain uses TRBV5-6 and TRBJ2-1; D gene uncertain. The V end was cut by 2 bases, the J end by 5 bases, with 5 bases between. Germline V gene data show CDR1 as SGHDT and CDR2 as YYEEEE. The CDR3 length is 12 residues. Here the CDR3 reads CASSFNDNEQFF. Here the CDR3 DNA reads TGTGCCAGCAGCTTTAATGACAATGAGCAGTTCTTC.

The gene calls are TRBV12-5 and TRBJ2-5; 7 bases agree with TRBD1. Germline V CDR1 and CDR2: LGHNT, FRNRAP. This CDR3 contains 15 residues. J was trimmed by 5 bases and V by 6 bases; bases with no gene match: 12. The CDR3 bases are TGTGCTAGTGGGACAACAGGGGTCGGGGACGAGACCCAGTACTTC. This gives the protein CASGTTGVGDETQYF. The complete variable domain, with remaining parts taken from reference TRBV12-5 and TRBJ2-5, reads DARVTQTPRHKVTEMGQEVTMRCQPILGHNTVFWYRQTMMQGLELLAYFRNRAPLDDSGMPKDRFSAEMPDATLATLKIQPSEPRDSAVYFCASGTTGVGDETQYFGPGTRLLVL.

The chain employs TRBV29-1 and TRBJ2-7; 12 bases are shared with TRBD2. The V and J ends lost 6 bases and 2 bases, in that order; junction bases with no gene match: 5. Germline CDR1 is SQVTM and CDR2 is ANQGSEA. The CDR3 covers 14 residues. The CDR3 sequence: CSVAGLAGTYEQYF. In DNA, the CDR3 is TGCAGCGTCGCCGGACTAGCGGGAACCTACGAGCAGTACTTC.

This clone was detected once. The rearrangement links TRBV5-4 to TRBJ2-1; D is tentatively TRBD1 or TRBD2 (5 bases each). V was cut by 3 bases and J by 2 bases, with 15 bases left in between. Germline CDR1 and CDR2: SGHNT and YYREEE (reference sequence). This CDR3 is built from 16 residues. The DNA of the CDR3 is TGTGCCAGCAGCTCCCGGGACCCCAACCCCTACAATGAGCAGTTCTTC. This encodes CASSSRDPNPYNEQFF.

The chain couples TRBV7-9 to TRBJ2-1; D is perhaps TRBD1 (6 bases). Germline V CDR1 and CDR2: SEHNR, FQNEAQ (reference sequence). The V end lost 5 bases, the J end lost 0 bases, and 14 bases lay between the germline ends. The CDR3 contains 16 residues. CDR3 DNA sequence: TGTGCCAGCAGCCCCGGGACACTAAGCTCCTACAATGAGCAGTTCTTC. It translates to CASSPGTLSSYNEQFF.

In DNA, the CDR3 is TGTGCCATCTTCTTCGCCGGGGAGCTGTTTTTT. Amino acid sequence: CAIFFAGELFF. V usage is TRBV6-5 and J usage is TRBJ2-2; D uncertain. V lost 10 bases and J 6 bases, leaving 9 bases between the germline ends. Germline values: CDR1 MNHEY, CDR2 SVGAGI. This CDR3 spans 11 amino acids.

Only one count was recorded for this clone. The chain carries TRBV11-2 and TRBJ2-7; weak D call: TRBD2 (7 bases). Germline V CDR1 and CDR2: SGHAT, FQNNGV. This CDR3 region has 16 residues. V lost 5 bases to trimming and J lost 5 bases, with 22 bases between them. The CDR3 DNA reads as TGTGCCAGCAGCCCTCGGGGGGCAGGAGGTTTAGACGAGCAGTACTTC. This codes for CASSPRGAGGLDEQYF.

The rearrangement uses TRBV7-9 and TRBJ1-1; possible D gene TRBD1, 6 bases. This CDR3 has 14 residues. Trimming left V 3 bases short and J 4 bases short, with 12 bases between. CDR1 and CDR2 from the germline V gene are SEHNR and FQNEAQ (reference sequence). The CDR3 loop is CASSFPAGVTEAFF. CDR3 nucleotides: TGTGCCAGCAGCTTTCCGGCAGGGGTCACTGAAGCTTTCTTT.